These 29 T cell receptor beta chains originate from one sample sequenced in a study of molecular identifiers for immune sequencing clone quantification. TCRdb passed the PCR reads through MiXCR, listing each CDR3 protein once. The table lists 90,000 or so distinct CDR3 sequences, roughly a fifth of them singletons. Sample: naive CD8+ T cells from blood, with Jurkat cell RNA spiked in. As to subset: FACS-sorted CD8+CD4-CCR7+CD45RA+ naive T cells. Every receptor here comes from a human donor in good health. Some libraries in this study had Jurkat cell RNA spiked in.

This clonotype was seen at least ten times. The rearrangement links TRBV9 to TRBJ1-2; D is unclear. Germline CDR1 is SGDLS and CDR2 is YYNGEE. V was cut by 0 bases and J by 4 bases, with 13 bases left in between. The CDR3 covers 15 residues. The CDR3 nucleotides are TGTGCCAGCAGCGTAGAGGGAGATCCTTCCTATGGCTACACCTTC. Its translation is CASSVEGDPSYGYTF.

With respect to this clonotype: One base away lies a much larger clone, so this may be a sequencing read error. The chain has TRBV6-2 or TRBV6-3 and TRBJ1-1; D may be TRBD1 (5 bases). With 5 bases removed from V and 4 bases from J, the gap between germline ends came to 17 bases. The CDR3 consists of 15 residues. CDR1 is MNHEY and CDR2 is SVGEGT in the germline V gene. CDR3 protein: CASSRGTAGGTEAFF. CDR3 coding DNA: TGTGCCAGCAGTCGCGGGACGGCCGGGGGCACTGAAGCTTTCTTT.

This clonotype was seen repeatedly, ten times or more. This chain links TRBV7-2 with TRBJ2-5; 12 bases fit TRBD2. V lost 3 bases to trimming and J lost 3 bases; unmatched junction nucleotides: 5. The CDR3 has 16 residues. Germline V gene data show CDR1 as SGHTA and CDR2 as FQGNSA. CDR3 bases: TGTGCCAGCAGCTTTAGGACTAGCGGGATTAAAGAGACCCAGTACTTC. This encodes CASSFRTSGIKETQYF.

This CDR3 is CSARDRGQADTQYF. The CDR3 bases are TGCAGTGCTAGGGACAGGGGGCAGGCAGATACGCAGTATTTT. The gene calls are TRBV20-1 and TRBJ2-3; the match to TRBD1 covers 11 bases. This CDR3 spans 14 amino acids. V lost 3 bases and J lost 4; bases outside the gene matches: 3. Germline-derived CDR1 and CDR2 are DFQATT and SNEGSKA (reference sequence).

This clonotype was counted at least ten times. The chain recombines TRBV6-1 with TRBJ2-3, with a tentative D call TRBD2 (7 bases). The CDR3 totals 17 residues. Trimming removed 2 bases at V and 2 bases at J, with 17 bases between. Germline V lookup: CDR1 MNHNS, CDR2 SASEGT. DNA for the CDR3: TGTGCCAGCAGTGAAATCTGGGTCGGGGGGCTCACAGATACGCAGTATTTT. It yields the protein CASSEIWVGGLTDTQYF.

The chain combines TRBV27 with TRBJ2-7; TRBD2 might be the D (6 bases). CDR1 and CDR2 (germline): MNHEY, SMNVEV (reference sequence). The V and J ends lost 3 bases and 2 bases respectively, with 14 bases between them. The CDR3 is 15 residues long. The CDR3 loop reads CASSLTGDATYEQYF. CDR3 DNA sequence: TGTGCCAGCAGTTTGACGGGGGATGCAACCTACGAGCAGTACTTC.

This clonotype came up once. The genes are TRBV6-2 or TRBV6-3 and TRBJ2-1; maybe TRBD2 (5 bases). Trimming left V 5 bases short and J 1 base short, with 12 bases between. Germline assignment: CDR1 MNHEY and CDR2 SVGEGT. The CDR3 covers 15 residues. Written as DNA, the CDR3 is TGTGCCAGCAGTCGGCTAGCAGAATCCTACAATGAGCAGTTCTTC. It translates to CASSRLAESYNEQFF.

To note about this clonotype: Possible read error: a much larger clone is one base away. The chain employs TRBV10-3 and TRBJ2-3; D gene ambiguous. Trimming took 0 bases from V and 8 from J, leaving 15 bases between them. Germline assignment: CDR1 ENHRY and CDR2 SYGVKD. This CDR3 has 15 amino acids. As DNA, the CDR3 is TGTGCCATCAGTGAGTCGTATTTCGGCGCAGTTACGCAGTATTTT. Amino acid sequence: CAISESYFGAVTQYF.

Concerning this clonotype: At one end the junction does not follow the germline gene, possibly because of a read error. This rearrangement joins TRBV12-3 or TRBV12-4 to TRBJ1-2; 9 bases are a match to TRBD1. This CDR3 contains 19 residues. The DNA for the CDR3 is TGTGTCAGCAGCACCTCCGCGGGGGGGGGACAGGGTATTTTTGGTGGCTACACCTTC. Its translation: CVSSTSAGGGQGIFGGYTF.

Turning to this clonotype: This could be a read error, since a much larger clone is one nucleotide away. This chain links TRBV7-9 with TRBJ1-4; D is undetermined. This CDR3 region has 14 residues. CDR1 and CDR2 from the germline V gene are SEHNR and FQNEAQ (reference sequence). The CDR3 DNA is TGTGCCAGCAGTCGAACGGCGTTTGGTGAAGAACTGTTTTTT. This sequence encodes CASSRTAFGEELFF.

The V and J genes are TRBV9 and TRBJ2-7, with D possibly TRBD1 on 8 matching bases. The CDR3 has 14 amino acids. From germline, CDR1 is SGDLS and CDR2 YYNGEE. Trimming removed 4 bases from V and 3 bases from J, with 14 bases in between. CDR3 protein: CASSFTGGDYEQYF. CDR3 DNA sequence: TGTGCCAGCAGCTTTACAGGGGGGGACTACGAGCAGTACTTC.

The chain links TRBV12-3 or TRBV12-4 to TRBJ1-5; D is unclear. The V end was cut by 5 bases, the J end by 1 base, with 12 bases between. This CDR3 is 15 amino acids long. CDR3 residues: CASSTEGESNQPQHF. CDR3 in DNA: TGTGCCAGCAGTACCGAGGGAGAGAGCAATCAGCCCCAGCATTTT.

This clonotype has a handful of counts. The genes are TRBV12-3 or TRBV12-4 and TRBJ2-2; possible D gene TRBD1, 5 bases. The V end lost 7 bases, the J end lost 4 bases, and 10 bases lay between the germline ends. This CDR3 comprises 13 residues. The CDR3 region has the DNA TGTGCCAGCAACCCGGACACCACCGGGGAGCTGTTTTTT. Translated, it gives CASNPDTTGELFF.

This clonotype was detected ten times or more. V usage is TRBV12-3 or TRBV12-4 and J usage is TRBJ2-7, with 10 bases lining up with TRBD2. The CDR3 spans 15 residues. After removal of 3 bases from V and 5 bases from J, the junction contained 7 bases not matched to a gene. The CDR3 here is CASSFSSGLAHEQYF. The CDR3 DNA sequence: TGTGCCAGCAGTTTTTCTTCGGGACTAGCGCACGAGCAGTACTTC.

This clonotype came up a few times. This chain joins TRBV6-2 or TRBV6-3 and TRBJ2-3; possibly TRBD2 for D (5 bases). V was clipped by 7 bases and J by 5 bases, with 10 bases between them. CDR1 is MNHEY, CDR2 SVGEGT, per germline. The CDR3 runs 12 residues. The CDR3 loop is CASTDGIDTQYF. In DNA, the CDR3 is TGTGCCAGCACCGACGGGATAGATACGCAGTATTTT.

The V gene is TRBV24-1, the J gene TRBJ1-2; 7 positions match TRBD1. Trimming cost V 1 base and J 3 bases; bases outside gene matches: 7. The length of the CDR3 is 16 residues. Germline loops: CDR1 KGHDR, CDR2 SFDVKD. In DNA, the CDR3 is TGTGCCACCAGTGATTTCGGCAGGGGGAATGACTATGGCTACACCTTC. Translated, it gives CATSDFGRGNDYGYTF.

The rearrangement uses TRBV5-6 and TRBJ1-2; tentatively, D is TRBD1 (5 bases). Germline values: CDR1 SGHDT, CDR2 YYEEEE. This CDR3 comprises 14 residues. V was trimmed by 3 bases and J by 8 bases, leaving 17 bases between them. The CDR3 sequence: CASSSPGWGDGYTF. CDR3 coding DNA: TGTGCCAGCAGCTCGCCTGGTTGGGGGGACGGCTACACCTTC.

This clonotype was found many times. V gene TRBV20-1 combines with J gene TRBJ1-4; D is possibly TRBD1 (5 bases). Looked up from germline, CDR1 is DFQATT and CDR2 is SNEGSKA (reference sequence). This CDR3 comprises 14 residues. The ends were cut back, 1 base at V and 4 bases at J, with 10 bases in the middle. The CDR3 is CSARVRDDNEKLFF. CDR3 nucleotide sequence: TGCAGTGCTAGAGTAAGGGACGATAATGAAAAACTGTTTTTT.

This chain joins TRBV7-9 and TRBJ2-7; D remains ambiguous. V lost 5 bases and J 5 bases, leaving 7 bases between the germline ends. The CDR3 consists of 11 residues. From germline, CDR1 is SEHNR and CDR2 FQNEAQ (reference sequence). The CDR3, as DNA: TGTGCCAGCAGCACCCACCACGAGCAGTACTTC. It is translated as CASSTHHEQYF.

This clonotype was seen repeatedly, ten times or more. The gene calls are TRBV9 and TRBJ2-2, with 8 bases identical to TRBD2. This CDR3 is 16 amino acids long. The junction had 6 bases not matched to a gene; V was cut back by 0 bases and J by 5 bases. Germline CDR1 SGDLS, CDR2 YYNGEE. CDR3 sequence: CASSVAGGGWTGELFF. The DNA of the CDR3 is TGTGCCAGCAGCGTAGCCGGGGGGGGCTGGACCGGGGAGCTGTTTTTT. Using reference TRBV9 and TRBJ2-2 for the parts outside the CDR3, the full variable domain is DSGVTQTPKHLITATGQRVTLRCSPRSGDLSVYWYQQSLDQGLQFLIQYYNGEERAKGNILERFSAQQFPDLHSELNLSSLELGDSALYFCASSVAGGGWTGELFFGEGSRLTVL.

This clonotype showed up many times. The CDR3 spells CASSLEASDGDTQYF. CDR3 DNA sequence: TGTGCCAGCAGCTTAGAGGCTAGCGACGGAGATACGCAGTATTTT. The chain employs TRBV7-6 and TRBJ2-3; possibly TRBD2 for D (6 bases). CDR3 size: 15 residues. Trimming left V 1 base short and J 5 bases short, with 13 bases between. Germline loops: CDR1 SGHVS, CDR2 FNYEAQ.

Worth noting for this clonotype: A read error is possible here, since a much larger clone lies one base away. The conserved closing phenylalanine or tryptophan is absent in this CDR3, likely reflecting a read error. This chain joins TRBV12-3 or TRBV12-4 and TRBJ2-5; TRBD1 might be the D (6 bases). V gave up 6 bases and J gave up 7 bases, with 15 bases separating them. There are 13 residues in the CDR3. The CDR3 here is CASSYRDISTQYL. The CDR3 region has the DNA TGTGCCAGCAGCTACAGGGACATTTCGACCCAGTACCTC.

This clonotype was recorded at least ten times. The V and J genes are TRBV9 and TRBJ2-3, with 8 bases that match TRBD2. J lost 5 bases, V lost 0 bases, and 11 bases had no gene match. Germline lookup yields CDR1 SGDLS and CDR2 YYNGEE. The CDR3 runs to 17 residues. The CDR3 is CASSVESAGAWGDTQYF. As DNA, the CDR3 is TGTGCCAGCAGCGTAGAGTCAGCGGGGGCTTGGGGAGATACGCAGTATTTT.

On this clonotype: A much larger clone differs by one base, so this may be a read error. The V and J genes are TRBV27 and TRBJ2-7, with D possibly matching TRBD2 (5 bases). Trimming removed 11 bases at V and 5 bases at J, with 22 bases between. CDR3 length: 14 amino acids. Per the germline V gene, CDR1 is MNHEY and CDR2 is SMNVEV (reference sequence). The CDR3 loop is CACWDLGGWHEQYF. CDR3 nucleotides: TGTGCCTGCTGGGATTTAGGAGGTTGGCACGAGCAGTACTTC.

This chain links TRBV29-1 with TRBJ2-1, with TRBD2 identical over 9 bases. Germline loops: CDR1 SQVTM, CDR2 ANQGSEA. V shed 1 base and J 1 base; nucleotides not matched to a gene: 11. The CDR3 contains 18 residues. DNA for the CDR3: TGCAGCGTTGAAGGGGTAAATAGCGGGAGTGGGTCCTACAATGAGCAGTTCTTC. Protein sequence: CSVEGVNSGSGSYNEQFF.

This clonotype was counted ten times or more. The genes are TRBV9 and TRBJ2-3; weak D call: TRBD1 (5 bases). CDR3 length: 14 amino acids. Per the germline V gene, CDR1 is SGDLS and CDR2 is YYNGEE. V dropped 6 bases and J dropped 0 bases, with 11 bases sitting between them. The CDR3 loop reads CASKGRSSTDTQYF. In DNA, the CDR3 is TGTGCCAGCAAGGGGCGGAGTAGCACAGATACGCAGTATTTT.

This clonotype was seen ten or more times. This chain joins TRBV7-9 and TRBJ2-2; D unresolved. The V end was cut by 2 bases, the J end by 0 bases, with 4 bases between. Germline CDR1 reads SEHNR; CDR2 reads FQNEAQ (reference sequence). This CDR3 contains 14 residues. In DNA form, the CDR3 reads TGTGCCAGCAGCTTACCGACGAACACCGGGGAGCTGTTTTTT. Its protein is CASSLPTNTGELFF.

J is TRBJ2-5 and V is TRBV28; D remains ambiguous. Per the germline V gene, CDR1 is MDHEN and CDR2 is SYDVKM. This CDR3 has 14 residues. Deletions cut 5 bases from V and 4 bases from J, with 14 bases between. The DNA for the CDR3 is TGTGCCAGCAGTCCCCGTACGATCCGAGAGACCCAGTACTTC. Protein: CASSPRTIRETQYF.

In this sample, this clonotype turned up many times. This chain connects TRBV7-2 to TRBJ2-5; 7 positions match TRBD1. The ends lost 6 bases at V and 4 bases at J; junction bases unmatched: 11. The CDR3 has 15 amino acids. The germline gives CDR1 SGHTA, CDR2 FQGNSA. The CDR3 DNA sequence: TGTGCCAGCAGAGATCACAGGGGCCGCCGAGAGACCCAGTACTTC. Translated: CASRDHRGRRETQYF.